The 30 T cell receptor beta chains presented below share a single source sample, sequenced in a study of OX40 agonist ivuxolimab in advanced cancers. TCRdb's table, derived via immunoSEQ multiplex PCR, lists solely in-frame clones and lacks some. Altogether tens of thousands of clones are present, approximately 80% being singletons, with the ten largest covering roughly 6.5%. Source: CD4+ or CD8+ T cells sorted from blood, taken in a trial of the OX40 agonist ivuxolimab. The origin of the receptors is an adult with an advanced solid tumor such as melanoma, head and neck, liver or kidney cancer.

The chain links TRBV7-2 to TRBJ1-5; perhaps TRBD1 as D (5 bases). Germline loops: CDR1 SGHTA, CDR2 FQGNSA. The V and J ends lost 4 bases and 2 bases respectively, with 12 bases between them. The CDR3 contains 15 residues. CDR3: CASSSMGGGNQPQHF. The CDR3 DNA reads as TGTGCCAGCAGCTCCATGGGGGGGGGCAATCAGCCCCAGCATTTT.

There are a few counts of this clone. This rearrangement joins TRBV19 to TRBJ2-1; TRBD1 might be the D (5 bases). V lost 10 bases, J lost 7 bases, and 11 bases lay in between. Germline V gene sequence: CDR1 LNHDA, CDR2 SQIVND (reference sequence). This CDR3 contains 11 residues. CDR3 sequence (DNA): TGTGCCATTAGAAGGGGTAATGAGCAGTTCTTC. It translates to CAIRRGNEQFF.

This chain uses TRBV7-2 with TRBJ1-1; D remains ambiguous. The germline V gene encodes CDR1 SGHTA and CDR2 FQGNSA. V shed 8 bases and J shed 1 base, with 11 bases lying between them. CDR3 length equals 13 residues. CDR3 in amino acids: CASSSAKNTEAFF. CDR3 bases: TGTGCCAGCTCGTCAGCCAAGAACACTGAAGCTTTCTTT. Full variable domain (outside the CDR3, taken from reference TRBV7-2 and TRBJ1-1): GAGVSQSPSNKVTEKGKDVELRCDPISGHTALYWYRQSLGQGLEFLIYFQGNSAPDKSGLPSDRFSAERTGGSVSTLTIQRTQQEDSAVYLCASSSAKNTEAFFGQGTRLTVV.

The chain carries TRBV18 and TRBJ1-1; 9 nucleotides match TRBD1. The germline V gene encodes CDR1 KGHSH and CDR2 LQKENI. This CDR3 spans 16 amino acids. Trimming cost V 4 bases and J 5 bases; bases outside gene matches: 11. CDR3 in DNA: TGTGCCAGCTCACTGGCCGGGACAGGGAGTGGGACTGAAGCTTTCTTT. Protein sequence: CASSLAGTGSGTEAFF.

The chain has TRBV7-2 and TRBJ1-4; possible D gene TRBD1, 6 bases. Trimming removed 2 bases at V and 10 bases at J, with 14 bases between. The CDR3 totals 14 residues. Germline lookup yields CDR1 SGHTA and CDR2 FQGNSA. CDR3 sequence reads: CASSLRRGAGKLFF. The CDR3 DNA sequence: TGTGCCAGCAGCTTACGCCGGGGGGCAGGAAAACTGTTTTTT.

The chain combines TRBV5-1 with TRBJ2-2; D is unclear. The CDR3 runs to 13 residues. Germline CDR1 is SGHRS and CDR2 is YFSETQ. V gave up 5 bases and J gave up 6 bases, with 11 bases separating them. The CDR3, as DNA: TGCGCCAGCAGACTTAATAGGGCCGGGGAGCTGTTTTTT. Encoded protein: CASRLNRAGELFF.

The genes are TRBV11-2 and TRBJ2-4; no clear D. CDR3 length equals 15 residues. The germline CDR1 and CDR2 sequences are SGHAT and FQNNGV. Trimming pared 5 bases from V and 0 bases from J, leaving 11 bases between. The CDR3 nucleotides read TGTGCCAGCAGCCCCGTTGATCTAGCCAAAAACATTCAGTACTTC. It specifies CASSPVDLAKNIQYF.

The gene calls are TRBV4-1 and TRBJ2-7; D perhaps matches TRBD1 (6 bases). The germline CDR1 and CDR2 sequences are MGHRA and YSYEKL. CDR3 length: 12 residues. V was clipped by 4 bases and J by 4 bases, with 8 bases between them. CDR3 sequence reads: CASSPTGYEQYF. CDR3 DNA: TGCGCCAGCAGCCCGACAGGTTACGAGCAGTACTTC.

The V call is TRBV19, the J call TRBJ1-2; a weak D match, TRBD1 (5 bases). The CDR3 consists of 14 residues. Per germline, CDR1 LNHDA and CDR2 SQIVND (reference sequence). With 7 bases removed from V and 0 bases from J, the gap between germline ends came to 12 bases. The CDR3 loop is CASTSDRTNYGYTF. In DNA, the CDR3 is TGTGCCAGTACCTCAGACAGAACTAACTATGGCTACACCTTC.

The chain recombines TRBV6-1 with TRBJ2-3; D not certain. The CDR3 has 15 residues. Trimming shortened V by 3 bases and J by 1 base, and 11 bases separated the two germline ends. From germline, CDR1 is MNHNS and CDR2 SASEGT. In DNA form, the CDR3 reads TGTGCCAGCAGTGATGTGGGGATGGGCACAGATACGCAGTATTTT. Encoded protein: CASSDVGMGTDTQYF.

The gene calls are TRBV9 and TRBJ2-5; no clear D gene. The CDR3 runs 12 residues. V lost 0 bases to trimming and J lost 5 bases, with 5 bases between them. Germline V lookup: CDR1 SGDLS, CDR2 YYNGEE. This chain's CDR3 is CASSVVGETQYF. The CDR3 coding sequence is TGTGCCAGCAGCGTAGTTGGGGAGACCCAGTACTTC.

V and J are TRBV5-6 and TRBJ2-2, with D possibly called TRBD1 or TRBD2 (5 bases each). Trimming removed 4 bases at V and 2 bases at J, with 12 bases between. The CDR3 contains 15 residues. Germline values: CDR1 SGHDT, CDR2 YYEEEE. In DNA form, the CDR3 reads TGTGCCAGCAGCGAGGGGAACTTAAACACCGGGGAGCTGTTTTTT. Protein: CASSEGNLNTGELFF. The full variable domain, completed using reference TRBV5-6 and TRBJ2-2, is DAGVTQSPTHLIKTRGQQVTLRCSPKSGHDTVSWYQQALGQGPQFIFQYYEEEERQRGNFPDRFSGHQFPNYSSELNVNALLLGDSALYLCASSEGNLNTGELFFGEGSRLTVL.

This clone was found once. V and J are TRBV7-6 and TRBJ2-2, with D perhaps TRBD2 (5 bases). The CDR3 is 12 amino acids. Germline CDR1 is SGHVS and CDR2 is FNYEAQ. V was clipped by 6 bases and J by 8 bases, with 10 bases between them. CDR3: CASRLLAGELFF. CDR3 sequence (DNA): TGTGCCAGCAGACTTTTAGCGGGGGAGCTGTTTTTT.

This rearrangement joins TRBV18 to TRBJ2-1; D is unclear. The length of the CDR3 is 15 residues. The V gene's germline CDR1 is KGHSH and CDR2 LQKENI. The V and J ends lost 7 bases and 0 bases respectively, with 13 bases between them. CDR3 in amino acids: CASFPSRSSYNEQFF. Here the CDR3 DNA reads TGTGCCAGCTTCCCCTCGAGAAGCTCCTACAATGAGCAGTTCTTC. Using reference TRBV18 and TRBJ2-1 for the parts outside the CDR3, the full variable domain is NAGVMQNPRHLVRRRGQEARLRCSPMKGHSHVYWYRQLPEEGLKFMVYLQKENIIDESGMPKERFSAEFPKEGPSILRIQQVVRGDSAAYFCASFPSRSSYNEQFFGPGTRLTVL.

The genes are TRBV6-5 and TRBJ1-2, with D unresolved. Germline V gene sequence: CDR1 MNHEY, CDR2 SVGAGI. With 0 bases removed from V and 6 bases from J, the gap between germline ends came to 11 bases. The CDR3 sequence is 14 residues long. Written as DNA, the CDR3 is TGTGCCAGCAGTTACTCGGGAGCGGGGAATGGCTACACCTTC. Its translation: CASSYSGAGNGYTF.

The chain is built from TRBV25-1 and TRBJ2-7; no clear D. Germline V lookup: CDR1 MGHDK, CDR2 SYGVNS. This CDR3 contains 13 residues. V dropped 4 bases and J dropped 1 base, with 8 bases sitting between them. CDR3 sequence reads: CASSGPVSYEQYF. The CDR3 DNA is TGTGCCAGCAGTGGACCTGTTTCCTACGAGCAGTACTTC.

The chain's CDR3 is CASSRGFRNEQYF. In DNA form, the CDR3 reads TGTGCCAGCAGCCGGGGATTTCGCAACGAGCAGTACTTC. The V gene is TRBV5-6, the J gene TRBJ2-7, with D perhaps matching TRBD2 (5 bases). V was trimmed by 4 bases and J by 5 bases, leaving 13 bases between them. The CDR3 has 13 amino acids. CDR1 is SGHDT, CDR2 YYEEEE, per germline. Supplemented by reference TRBV5-6 and TRBJ2-7, the full variable domain reads DAGVTQSPTHLIKTRGQQVTLRCSPKSGHDTVSWYQQALGQGPQFIFQYYEEEERQRGNFPDRFSGHQFPNYSSELNVNALLLGDSALYLCASSRGFRNEQYFGPGTRLTVT.

The chain carries TRBV5-5 and TRBJ1-2, with D perhaps TRBD1 (5 bases). CDR3 size: 14 residues. The germline CDR1 and CDR2 sequences are SGHKS and YYEKEE (reference sequence). V was clipped by 1 base and J by 2 bases, with 9 bases between them. CDR3 nucleotide sequence: TGTGCCAGCAGCTTGAGTCAGGGAAACTATGGCTACACCTTC. Residues: CASSLSQGNYGYTF.

This chain connects TRBV14 to TRBJ2-5, with 8 positions matching TRBD2. V was pared by 0 bases and J by 2 bases, with 8 bases of the junction left unmatched. CDR1 is SGHDN and CDR2 is FVKESK in the germline V gene. The CDR3 runs 17 residues. This CDR3 reads CASSQDRIAGTQETQYF. For the CDR3, the DNA is TGTGCCAGCAGCCAAGATCGGATAGCGGGGACTCAAGAGACCCAGTACTTC.

In its sample, this clone was seen a few times. This chain connects TRBV27 to TRBJ1-1; D is possibly TRBD1 (5 bases). The CDR3 runs 15 residues. Germline lookup yields CDR1 MNHEY and CDR2 SMNVEV (reference sequence). Deletions cut 2 bases from V and 0 bases from J, with 10 bases between. Here the CDR3 reads CASSLGGGLNTEAFF. CDR3 nucleotide sequence: TGTGCCAGCAGTTTAGGTGGGGGTTTGAACACTGAAGCTTTCTTT.

This sequence joins TRBV5-1 and TRBJ2-5; 7 bases are shared with TRBD1. CDR1 and CDR2 (germline): SGHRS, YFSETQ. The CDR3 is 14 amino acids. V lost 7 bases, J lost 5 bases, and 11 bases stayed unmatched. For the CDR3, the DNA is TGCGCCAGCCATCTGAGCACAGGGGCTGAGACCCAGTACTTC. Translating it yields CASHLSTGAETQYF.

This sequence joins TRBV7-9 and TRBJ1-1; TRBD1 matches at 7 bases. From germline, CDR1 is SEHNR and CDR2 FQNEAQ (reference sequence). The CDR3 totals 15 residues. The V segment lost 5 bases and the J segment 3 bases; nucleotides outside the gene matches: 9. DNA of the CDR3: TGTGCCAGCAGCCGTGCACAGGGGAAGTACACTGAAGCTTTCTTT. Its protein is CASSRAQGKYTEAFF.

This clone was seen a single time. The chain carries TRBV6-1 and TRBJ1-5; maybe TRBD1 (5 bases). CDR1 is MNHNS, CDR2 SASEGT, per germline. This CDR3 has 13 amino acids. The germline V and J ends were trimmed by 9 bases and 9 bases, with 18 bases remaining between them. The CDR3 protein is CASTTEAGLPQHF. The CDR3 coding sequence is TGTGCCAGTACCACGGAAGCAGGGCTGCCCCAGCATTTT.

This clone was recorded once. This CDR3 is CASSSRKDTNYGYTF. The CDR3 DNA reads as TGTGCCAGCAGCTCCCGCAAGGACACTAACTATGGCTACACCTTC. V usage is TRBV7-2 and J usage is TRBJ1-2, with TRBD1 as a possible D gene (5 bases). The CDR3 consists of 15 residues. Germline V lookup: CDR1 SGHTA, CDR2 FQGNSA. V was shortened by 4 bases and J by 0 bases, with 12 bases between the two germline ends.

The rearrangement joins TRBV7-2 to TRBJ2-5; no clear D. Trimming took 5 bases from V and 3 from J, leaving 10 bases between them. The CDR3 is made up of 13 amino acids. Germline-derived CDR1 and CDR2 are SGHTA and FQGNSA. CDR3 sequence reads: CASSNRSEETQYF. CDR3 nucleotides: TGTGCCAGCAGCAATAGGTCAGAAGAGACCCAGTACTTC. Drawing the rest from reference TRBV7-2 and TRBJ2-5, the complete variable domain is GAGVSQSPSNKVTEKGKDVELRCDPISGHTALYWYRQSLGQGLEFLIYFQGNSAPDKSGLPSDRFSAERTGGSVSTLTIQRTQQEDSAVYLCASSNRSEETQYFGPGTRLLVL.

This chain uses TRBV27 with TRBJ2-2, with TRBD1 matching 7 bases. V shed 10 bases and J 2 bases; nucleotides not matched to a gene: 13. Per germline, CDR1 MNHEY and CDR2 SMNVEV (reference sequence). This CDR3 comprises 16 residues. The CDR3 DNA follows: TGTGCCATCTCATCTGATTACAGGGGAAACACCGGGGAGCTGTTTTTT. Amino acid sequence: CAISSDYRGNTGELFF.

The genes are TRBV7-6 and TRBJ2-5; D not resolved. The CDR3 has 14 residues. Germline CDR1 is SGHVS and CDR2 is FNYEAQ. Deletions cut 5 bases from V and 2 bases from J, with 12 bases between. CDR3 nucleotides: TGTGCCAGCAGCCCCAGGACCTTACAAGAGACCCAGTACTTC. Amino acids: CASSPRTLQETQYF.

This sequence joins TRBV6-5 and TRBJ2-5; the D gene is possibly TRBD1 (7 bases). Germline assignment: CDR1 MNHEY and CDR2 SVGAGI. Between the trimmed V and J ends, which lost 11 bases and 5 bases, there was a span of 18 bases. The CDR3 consists of 13 residues. The CDR3 coding sequence is TGTGCCTCCCGGGACAGCGGGCGCGAGACCCAGTACTTC. Encoded protein: CASRDSGRETQYF.

The chain couples TRBV10-2 to TRBJ2-6, with D perhaps matching TRBD1 (6 bases). Germline lookup yields CDR1 WSHSY and CDR2 SAAADI. This CDR3 is 14 amino acids long. V shed 6 bases and J shed 2 bases, with 8 bases lying between them. CDR3 protein: CASRDRPGANVLTF. The CDR3 nucleotides read TGCGCCAGCAGGGACAGACCTGGGGCCAACGTCCTGACTTTC.

V and J are TRBV30 and TRBJ2-1; tentatively, D is TRBD2 (6 bases). The CDR3 is 14 amino acids. Germline V gives CDR1 GTSNPN, CDR2 SVGIG (reference sequence). V was cut by 3 bases and J by 3 bases, with 12 bases left in between. The CDR3 sequence: CAWRGRRGYNEQFF. The CDR3 coding sequence is TGTGCCTGGAGGGGCAGGCGGGGCTACAATGAGCAGTTCTTC.